Below are 21 T cell receptor beta chains sequenced from a single sample in a study of blood T cell repertoires in COVID-19. Method: immunoSEQ multiplex PCR; TCRdb's copy keeps in-frame clones and lacks some. Here the sample spans 150,000 to 200,000 clones, under 90% being singletons. Input material: peripheral blood. All receptors come from a woman older than 75 with acute or convalescent COVID-19.

The V gene is TRBV5-1, the J gene TRBJ1-6; 9 bases are a match to TRBD1. Losses at the gene ends were 4 bases for V and 9 bases for J; bases not matched to a gene: 5. This CDR3 is built from 14 residues. CDR1 is SGHRS and CDR2 is YFSETQ in the germline V gene. In DNA form, the CDR3 reads TGCGCCAGCAGCCCGACAGGGGGAAGTTCACCCCTCCACTTT. It is translated as CASSPTGGSSPLHF.

The V and J genes are TRBV7-9 and TRBJ2-3; 7 bases agree with TRBD2. Germline V lookup: CDR1 SEHNR, CDR2 FQNEAQ (reference sequence). The CDR3 runs to 15 residues. Trimming cost V 5 bases and J 1 base; bases outside gene matches: 6. The chain's CDR3 is CASSAGTIRTDTQYF. DNA of the CDR3: TGTGCCAGCAGCGCCGGGACTATTCGCACAGATACGCAGTATTTT. Together with reference TRBV7-9 and TRBJ2-3, the CDR3 gives the full variable domain: DTGVSQNPRHKITKRGQNVTFRCDPISEHNRLYWYRQTLGQGPEFLTYFQNEAQLEKSRLLSDRFSAERPKGSFSTLEIQRTEQGDSAMYLCASSAGTIRTDTQYFGPGTRLTVL.

The chain links TRBV6-6 to TRBJ1-2, with D tentatively TRBD1 (5 bases). The CDR3 has 14 residues. Trimming took 4 bases from V and 4 from J, leaving 13 bases between them. Looked up from germline, CDR1 is MNHNY and CDR2 is SVGAGI (reference sequence). CDR3 amino acids: CASSFHRGSYGYTF. The CDR3 region has the DNA TGTGCCAGCAGTTTCCATCGGGGGAGCTATGGCTACACCTTC.

This chain uses TRBV7-9 with TRBJ2-7; tentatively, D is TRBD2 (6 bases). Germline-derived CDR1 and CDR2 are SEHNR and FQNEAQ (reference sequence). The length of the CDR3 is 13 residues. Deletions cut 2 bases from V and 6 bases from J, with 11 bases between. The CDR3 nucleotides read TGTGCCAGCAGCTTAATGTTCGGGAGCGAGCAGTACTTC. Translated, it gives CASSLMFGSEQYF.

The chain uses TRBV7-8 and TRBJ2-3; D not resolved. CDR3 length: 14 residues. Per germline, CDR1 SGHVS and CDR2 FQNEAQ. The V and J ends lost 3 bases and 5 bases respectively, with 12 bases between them. The CDR3 coding sequence is TGTGCCAGCAGCTTCGTTAGGTCTAGAGATACGCAGTATTTT. It yields the protein CASSFVRSRDTQYF.

A single count supports this clone. The J gene is TRBJ1-1, the V gene TRBV7-8; the match to TRBD1 covers 7 bases. V lost 7 bases, J lost 4 bases, and 9 bases stayed unmatched. The V gene's germline CDR1 is SGHVS and CDR2 FQNEAQ. CDR3 length: 14 residues. CDR3 residues: CASNSKQGGTEAFF. The CDR3 region has the DNA TGTGCCAGCAACTCTAAGCAGGGGGGCACTGAAGCTTTCTTT.

V gene TRBV29-1 combines with J gene TRBJ1-2; no clear D. Trimming removed 2 bases at V and 7 bases at J, with 17 bases between. From germline, CDR1 is SQVTM and CDR2 ANQGSEA. The CDR3 totals 14 residues. The CDR3 protein is CSVESWKGGFGYTF. CDR3 nucleotide sequence: TGCAGCGTTGAAAGCTGGAAGGGAGGGTTTGGCTACACCTTC.

This clone has just a few counts. The V gene is TRBV28, the J gene TRBJ2-7; 8 nucleotides match TRBD2. CDR1 and CDR2 (germline): MDHEN, SYDVKM. The CDR3 spans 13 residues. With V trimmed by 9 bases and J by 1 base, 5 bases remained unmatched. CDR3 DNA: TGTGCCAGTGTAGCGGGGAGTTCCTACGAGCAGTACTTC. Translated, it gives CASVAGSSYEQYF.

The V call is TRBV6-5, the J call TRBJ1-4, with D hard to call. The germline V and J ends were trimmed by 2 bases and 0 bases, with 7 bases remaining between them. Germline CDR1 MNHEY, CDR2 SVGAGI. The CDR3 spans 15 residues. The CDR3 sequence: CASSYGGTTNEKLFF. The CDR3 DNA reads TGTGCCAGCAGTTACGGAGGTACAACTAATGAAAAACTGTTTTTT.

The chain recombines TRBV4-1 with TRBJ2-1, with 11 bases matching TRBD2. The CDR3 is 15 amino acids. After removal of 6 bases from V and 0 bases from J, the junction contained 1 base not matched to a gene. Per the germline V gene, CDR1 is MGHRA and CDR2 is YSYEKL. Here the CDR3 DNA reads TGCGCCAGCAGTCTAGCGGGGGGCTCCTACAATGAGCAGTTCTTC. Encoded protein: CASSLAGGSYNEQFF.

The V gene is TRBV7-9, the J gene TRBJ2-3; TRBD2 aligns across 14 bases. The CDR3 contains 18 residues. The germline V gene has CDR1 SEHNR and CDR2 FQNEAQ (reference sequence). V trimming: 3 bases; J trimming: 0 bases; junction bases outside the gene matches: 5. The CDR3 coding sequence is TGTGCCAGCAGCTTGGGACTAGCGGGGGTCAGCAGCACAGATACGCAGTATTTT. Translated, it gives CASSLGLAGVSSTDTQYF.

The chain has TRBV23-1 and TRBJ1-6; TRBD1 agrees at 7 bases. TRBV23-1 is classed as an ORF, of uncertain function. Trimming took 6 bases from V and 7 from J; bases not matched to a gene: 12. CDR3 length: 16 residues. The CDR3 loop is CASRVLWDSRNSPLHF. CDR3 DNA: TGCGCCAGCAGAGTCCTCTGGGACAGCCGAAATTCACCCCTCCACTTT.

The chain combines TRBV6-1 with TRBJ2-1; tentative D call: TRBD1 (6 bases). Trimming cost V 3 bases and J 9 bases, with 15 bases left between them. Germline V gene data show CDR1 as MNHNS and CDR2 as SASEGT. CDR3 size: 14 residues. Here the CDR3 DNA reads TGTGCCAGCAGTGATCTTTACAGGGCTATTGAGCAGTTCTTC. Translating gives CASSDLYRAIEQFF.

The chain uses TRBV5-4 and TRBJ2-7; 12 bases fit TRBD1. The germline V gene encodes CDR1 SGHNT and CDR2 YYREEE (reference sequence). There are 14 residues in the CDR3. V dropped 3 bases and J dropped 7; count of bases not matched to a gene: 5. The CDR3 loop is CASSWGQGAGEQYF. The DNA for the CDR3 is TGTGCCAGCAGCTGGGGACAGGGGGCGGGAGAGCAGTACTTC. Full variable domain (outside the CDR3, taken from reference TRBV5-4 and TRBJ2-7): ETGVTQSPTHLIKTRGQQVTLRCSSQSGHNTVSWYQQALGQGPQFIFQYYREEENGRGNFPPRFSGLQFPNYSSELNVNALELDDSALYLCASSWGQGAGEQYFGPGTRLTVT.

The chain links TRBV4-2 to TRBJ1-2, with a weak D call TRBD1 (6 bases). In germline, CDR1 is LGHNA, CDR2 YNFKEQ. CDR3 size: 14 residues. V dropped 4 bases and J dropped 6 bases, with 15 bases sitting between them. Written as DNA, the CDR3 is TGTGCCAGCAGCCCCGGGGGGGGGCAGGATGGCTACACCTTC. This gives the protein CASSPGGGQDGYTF.

The rearrangement uses TRBV9 and TRBJ1-1, with D maybe TRBD1 (5 bases). The germline V gene has CDR1 SGDLS and CDR2 YYNGEE. This CDR3 is built from 15 residues. The V and J ends lost 0 bases and 5 bases respectively, with 14 bases between them. For the CDR3, the DNA is TGTGCCAGCAGCGTAGCTGGGGGAGGGCGTACTGAAGCTTTCTTT. It encodes CASSVAGGGRTEAFF.

This clone was detected a few times. This CDR3 is also generated by other DNA sequences in the sample. The J gene is TRBJ2-3, the V gene TRBV7-2; D uncertain. V was cut by 3 bases and J by 4 bases, with 2 bases left in between. This CDR3 region has 11 residues. Germline loops: CDR1 SGHTA, CDR2 FQGNSA. The CDR3 protein is CASSFSDTQYF. CDR3 DNA sequence: TGTGCCAGCAGCTTCTCAGATACGCAGTATTTT.

The chain carries TRBV4-3 and TRBJ2-3; D uncertain. This CDR3 has 16 amino acids. With 3 bases removed from V and 0 bases from J, the gap between germline ends came to 13 bases. CDR1 is LGHNA, CDR2 YSLEER, per germline. The DNA of the CDR3 is TGCGCCAGCAGCCACATTCACGGAGCTAGCACAGATACGCAGTATTTT. It codes for CASSHIHGASTDTQYF.

The CDR3 sequence: CASSTGQWWNTEAFF. The CDR3 bases are TGTGCCAGCAGCACGGGACAGTGGTGGAACACTGAAGCTTTCTTT. This chain links TRBV5-4 with TRBJ1-1; 7 nucleotides align to TRBD1. The trim removed 4 bases at V and 1 base at J, leaving 7 bases unmatched. Germline lookup yields CDR1 SGHNT and CDR2 YYREEE (reference sequence). CDR3 length: 15 amino acids. The variable domain in full, completed from reference TRBV5-4 and TRBJ1-1, reads ETGVTQSPTHLIKTRGQQVTLRCSSQSGHNTVSWYQQALGQGPQFIFQYYREEENGRGNFPPRFSGLQFPNYSSELNVNALELDDSALYLCASSTGQWWNTEAFFGQGTRLTVV.

J is TRBJ1-2 and V is TRBV6-1; TRBD1 is a possible D gene (5 bases). The CDR3 covers 15 residues. Trimming pared 2 bases from V and 5 bases from J, leaving 15 bases between. CDR1 MNHNS and CDR2 SASEGT come from the germline V gene. The CDR3 DNA reads as TGTGCCAGCAGTGAAAGTTGGGGGGGAGGATATGGCTACACCTTC. It is translated as CASSESWGGGYGYTF.

This clone has more than one count but fewer than ten. The chain couples TRBV10-2 to TRBJ1-5, with D unclear. The CDR3 has 15 amino acids. V lost 0 bases, J lost 4 bases, and 10 bases lay in between. CDR1 and CDR2 (germline): WSHSY, SAAADI. CDR3 amino acids: CASSESSAVNQPQHF. CDR3 nucleotide sequence: TGCGCCAGCAGTGAGTCATCGGCGGTGAATCAGCCCCAGCATTTT.